Listed below are T cell receptor beta chains from one sample, sequenced in a study of CD8 T cells in ankylosing spondylitis. MiXCR, applied by TCRdb to the 5' RACE reads, yields one record per CDR3 protein. The profile covers some 840,000 distinct CDR3 sequences, with 10% to 15% appearing a single time and 0.45% to 0.6% taken by the ten largest. Sequencing input: blood, either unsorted or a sorted T cell fraction (not recorded which). Receptor source: a male donor with ankylosing spondylitis. Both conserved end residues are part of each CDR3. A D gene is named only where the DNA matches it firmly. Size is stated for part of the rows, as once, few or many counts, or as a class when the clone is expanded.

size: NA; J: TRBJ2-7; V: TRBV5-1; D: NA; CDR3: CASSLTWDYEQYF; DNA: TGCGCCAGCAGCTTGACCTGGGACTACGAGCAGTACTTC
size: few; J: TRBJ2-1; V: TRBV20-1; D: NA; CDR3: CSARSSYEQFF; DNA: TGCAGTGCTAGATCGAGCTATGAGCAGTTCTTC
size: NA; J: TRBJ1-2; V: TRBV4-2; D: TRBD1; CDR3: CASSQVGGSGYGYTF; DNA: TGTGCCAGCAGCCAAGTAGGGGGCAGCGGCTATGGCTACACCTTC
size: many; J: TRBJ2-7; V: TRBV7-2; D: NA; CDR3: CASSPIGRGEQYF; DNA: TGTGCCAGCAGTCCCATCGGGCGGGGTGAGCAGTACTTC
size: once; J: TRBJ2-5; V: TRBV5-1; D: TRBD2; CDR3: CASSPGLAGMYQETQYF; DNA: TGCGCCAGCAGCCCGGGACTAGCGGGGATGTACCAAGAGACCCAGTACTTC
size: NA; J: TRBJ2-5; V: TRBV5-1; D: NA; CDR3: CASSRWGAQETQYF; DNA: TGCGCCAGCAGCCGCTGGGGGGCTCAAGAGACCCAGTACTTC
size: many; J: TRBJ1-5; V: TRBV18; D: TRBD1; CDR3: CASSPWRDSQPQHF; DNA: TGTGCCAGCTCACCGTGGAGGGACAGTCAGCCCCAGCATTTT
size: many; J: TRBJ2-1; V: TRBV4-3; D: TRBD2; CDR3: CASSPLAGGTYNEQFF; DNA: TGCGCCAGCAGCCCCTTAGCGGGGGGGACCTACAATGAGCAGTTCTTC
size: NA; J: TRBJ1-6; V: TRBV20-1; D: TRBD1; CDR3: CSARGGQNNSPLHF; DNA: TGCAGTGCTAGGGGGGGACAGAACAATTCACCCCTCCACTTT
size: few; J: TRBJ2-1; V: TRBV7-2; D: TRBD1; CDR3: CASSPTGQGREQFF; DNA: TGTGCCAGCAGCCCGACCGGACAGGGACGTGAGCAGTTCTTC
size: many; J: TRBJ2-1; V: TRBV5-1; D: TRBD2; CDR3: CASSTGLAGGKDEQFF; DNA: TGCGCCAGCAGCACGGGACTAGCGGGAGGGAAAGATGAGCAGTTCTTC
size: few; J: TRBJ2-4; V: TRBV20-1; D: TRBD2; CDR3: CSAPEGSGAKNIQYF; DNA: TGCAGTGCTCCGGAGGGTAGCGGGGCTAAAAACATTCAGTACTTC
size: few; J: TRBJ2-2; V: TRBV7-9; D: NA; CDR3: CASSFAMNTGELFF; DNA: TGTGCCAGCAGCTTCGCGATGAACACCGGGGAGCTGTTTTTT
size: few; J: TRBJ2-1; V: TRBV10-3; D: TRBD2; CDR3: CAIRAGGFEQFF; DNA: TGTGCCATCAGGGCCGGGGGGTTTGAGCAGTTCTTC
size: few; J: TRBJ2-1; V: TRBV4-3; D: TRBD1; CDR3: CASSQDRRDSYNEQFF; DNA: TGCGCCAGCAGCCAAGATCGCCGGGACAGCTACAATGAGCAGTTCTTC
size: few; J: TRBJ2-7; V: TRBV20-1; D: NA; CDR3: CSASRRTSTYEQYF; DNA: TGCAGTGCTAGCAGACGGACGTCTACCTACGAGCAGTACTTC
size: few; J: TRBJ2-7; V: TRBV18; D: NA; CDR3: CASSPPEVYEQYF; DNA: TGTGCCAGCTCACCACCGGAGGTCTACGAGCAGTACTTC
size: NA; J: TRBJ2-3; V: TRBV15; D: NA; CDR3: CATSRDSPTTDTQYF; DNA: TGTGCCACCAGCAGAGATTCCCCTACCACAGATACGCAGTATTTT
size: few; J: TRBJ1-2; V: TRBV7-2; D: NA; CDR3: CASSPGGALNYGYTF; DNA: TGTGCCAGCAGCCCGGGGGGGGCGCTTAACTATGGCTACACCTTC
size: few; J: TRBJ2-3; V: TRBV7-8; D: TRBD1; CDR3: CASRPGGQGTQYF; DNA: TGTGCCAGTAGACCCGGGGGACAGGGGACGCAGTATTTT
size: few; J: TRBJ2-5; V: TRBV5-5; D: NA; CDR3: CASSFVREETQYF; DNA: TGTGCCAGCAGCTTCGTCAGGGAAGAGACCCAGTACTTC
size: NA; J: TRBJ2-5; V: TRBV9; D: NA; CDR3: CASSASVSGQETQYF; DNA: TGTGCCAGCAGCGCGTCAGTATCGGGACAAGAGACCCAGTACTTC